Listed here are 5 T cell receptor beta chains from one sample, sequenced in a study of T cell changes during pregnancy in multiple sclerosis. This table comes from immunoSEQ multiplex PCR, and its TCRdb copy is limited to in-frame clones, with some not included. The data contain tens of thousands of clones, around 90% of them singletons. The sequencing used CD8+ T cells from peripheral blood mononuclear cells, collected before pregnancy. All receptors come from a female donor with multiple sclerosis, enrolled in a pregnancy study.

The count of this clone is one. The chain carries TRBV27 and TRBJ2-1, with TRBD1 matching 10 bases. The CDR3 covers 15 residues. Germline CDR1 MNHEY, CDR2 SMNVEV (reference sequence). Trimming took 1 base from V and 7 from J; bases not matched to a gene: 4. In DNA form, the CDR3 reads TGTGCCAGCAGTTTATGGGGGACAGGGGTGAATGAGCAGTTCTTC. Its translation is CASSLWGTGVNEQFF.

V gene TRBV28 combines with J gene TRBJ2-5, with TRBD2 matching over 8 bases. CDR1 is MDHEN and CDR2 is SYDVKM in the germline V gene. V lost 3 bases and J lost 5; bases outside the gene matches: 14. The CDR3 has 17 residues. CDR3 nucleotide sequence: TGTGCCAGCAGTTTGGGTAAGGCGGGAGGCCTCTGGGAGACCCAGTACTTC. Translating it yields CASSLGKAGGLWETQYF.

The chain couples TRBV28 to TRBJ2-7; perhaps TRBD1 as D (5 bases). V lost 4 bases and J lost 3, with 7 bases in between. The germline gives CDR1 MDHEN, CDR2 SYDVKM. CDR3 size: 12 residues. CDR3 sequence reads: CASSSDSYEQYF. In DNA, the CDR3 is TGTGCCAGCAGTTCCGACAGCTACGAGCAGTACTTC.

V and J are TRBV11-2 and TRBJ2-7; D may be TRBD1 or TRBD2 (10 bases each). This CDR3 has 19 amino acids. Germline CDR1 is SGHAT and CDR2 is FQNNGV. Trimming took off 5 bases at V and 4 bases at J, with 30 bases between the two ends. CDR3 sequence reads: CASSAAGTGVILAGYEQYF. Written as DNA, the CDR3 is TGTGCCAGCAGCGCGGCCGGGACAGGGGTTATACTAGCGGGGTACGAGCAGTACTTC.

V is TRBV7-2 and J is TRBJ1-5; 11 bases map to TRBD1. Unmatched junction bases numbered 6, after V lost 6 bases and J lost 5 bases. This CDR3 region has 15 residues. Germline V CDR1 and CDR2: SGHTA, FQGNSA. The CDR3: CASSSGTGGYQPQHF. CDR3 in DNA: TGTGCCAGCAGTTCCGGGACAGGGGGGTATCAGCCCCAGCATTTT.